One T cell receptor beta chain is described in this entry. The data are from a study of blood T cell repertoires in COVID-19. In the study overall: T cells, B-cell-depleted T cells, or PBMCs supplied cDNA or gDNA.

TCRdb's copy holds only in-frame clones and misses some; the assay was immunoSEQ multiplex PCR. Of hundreds of thousands of clones listed, 86% are singletons. V shed 5 bases and J shed 7 bases, with 15 bases lying between them. Germline loops: CDR1 SGHVS, CDR2 FNYEAQ. The CDR3 contains 13 residues. The sequenced sample consisted of peripheral blood. The receptor was isolated from a woman in her twenties or thirties with active or convalescent COVID-19. V and J are TRBV7-6 and TRBJ2-7, with a tentative D call TRBD2 (6 bases). CDR3 region: CASSPRTEGEQYF. DNA of the CDR3: TGTGCCAGCAGCCCTCGGACGGAGGGTGAGCAGTACTTC.